These T cell receptor beta chains were read from a single sample in a study of blood T cells in healthy people across ages. Each CDR3 protein gets one entry after TCRdb re-called the 5' RACE reads with MiXCR. This sample has hundreds of thousands of distinct CDR3 sequences, with roughly three fifths found just once. Sequencing was performed on blood. Every receptor here comes from a man in his sixties in good health. Each CDR3 is given with its conserved first and last residue. Each record gives: J gene, D gene, clone size, V gene, CDR3 protein, CDR3 DNA. The D gene is left open where the match is weak. Rows may omit the clone size; those that give it use once, few, many or a size class.

TRBJ1-2,-,once,TRBV12-3/TRBV12-4,CASSSRVGYGYTF,TGTGCCAGCAGTTCCAGGGTCGGCTATGGCTACACCTTC
TRBJ1-6,-,-,TRBV28,CASRPPAEGSPLHF,TGTGCCAGCAGGCCCCCGGCTGAGGGATCACCCCTCCACTTT
TRBJ2-1,TRBD2,once,TRBV7-9,CASSLGTTSGVHYNEQFF,TGTGCCAGCAGCTTGGGGACTACTAGCGGGGTTCATTACAATGAGCAGTTCTTC
TRBJ2-5,-,-,TRBV27,CASSTGNHQETQYF,TGTGCCAGCAGTACAGGAAATCACCAAGAGACCCAGTACTTC
TRBJ1-1,TRBD1,-,TRBV29-1,CSVDWTGGEGTEAFF,TGCAGCGTTGACTGGACAGGGGGCGAGGGAACTGAAGCTTTCTTT
TRBJ2-3,TRBD2,-,TRBV11-2,CASSAPGLAADTQYF,TGTGCCAGCAGCGCCCCGGGACTAGCCGCAGATACGCAGTATTTT
TRBJ2-1,TRBD1,-,TRBV20-1,CSPKTGGRDEQFF,TGCAGTCCAAAGACAGGGGGCAGAGATGAGCAGTTCTTC
TRBJ1-4,TRBD1,few,TRBV5-6,CASSTDRVREKLFF,TGTGCCAGCAGCACCGACAGGGTCCGTGAAAAACTGTTTTTT
TRBJ2-3,-,few,TRBV11-2,CASSSPGLITDTQYF,TGTGCCAGCAGCTCCCCGGGCCTCATCACAGATACGCAGTATTTT
TRBJ2-5,-,-,TRBV20-1,CSADFETQYF,TGCAGTGCTGATTTTGAGACCCAGTACTTC
TRBJ2-5,-,many,TRBV12-3/TRBV12-4,CASSLGRLETQYF,TGCGCCAGCAGCCTGGGCCGACTGGAGACCCAGTACTTC
TRBJ1-2,-,-,TRBV10-3,CAIRGLAGTYGYTF,TGTGCCATCAGGGGACTAGCGGGGACCTATGGCTACACCTTC
TRBJ1-2,-,once,TRBV6-1,CASSAQGEVVHGYTF,TGTGCCAGCAGTGCCCAAGGGGAGGTCGTTCATGGCTACACCTTC
TRBJ2-6,-,-,TRBV18,CASSPLQVSGANVLTF,TGTGCCAGCTCACCACTTCAGGTCTCTGGGGCCAACGTCCTGACTTTC
TRBJ2-7,TRBD2,-,TRBV4-1,CASSPLAGGPERNEQYF,TGCGCCAGCAGCCCCTTAGCGGGGGGGCCGGAAAGAAACGAGCAGTACTTC
TRBJ2-1,-,-,TRBV29-1,CSVERQASYNEQFF,TGCAGCGTTGAAAGACAGGCCTCCTACAATGAGCAGTTCTTC
TRBJ2-5,TRBD2,-,TRBV20-1,CSAPRLAGGLETQYF,TGCAGTGCTCCTCGACTAGCGGGGGGTCTTGAGACCCAGTACTTC
TRBJ2-5,TRBD1,-,TRBV6-1,CASSGGQSETQYF,TGTGCCAGCAGTGGGGGACAGTCAGAGACCCAGTACTTC
TRBJ1-2,-,-,TRBV20-1,CSARVGQGNYGYTF,TGCAGTGCTAGAGTTGGGCAGGGAAACTATGGCTACACCTTC
TRBJ2-4,TRBD2,many,TRBV5-6,CASSFGGGKNIQYF,TGTGCCAGCAGCTTTGGGGGGGGCAAAAACATTCAGTACTTC
TRBJ1-1,-,-,TRBV7-2,CASVRGGTNTEAFF,TGTGCCAGCGTTAGGGGCGGGACGAACACTGAAGCTTTCTTT
TRBJ2-1,-,many,TRBV20-1,CSAREWAGFNNEQFF,TGCAGTGCTAGAGAGTGGGCGGGGTTTAACAATGAGCAGTTCTTC
TRBJ2-1,-,-,TRBV6-1,CASSEAGGFNEQFF,TGTGCCAGCAGTGAAGCTGGAGGGTTCAATGAGCAGTTCTTC
TRBJ2-7,-,-,TRBV6-1,CASSEERTQGYEQYF,TGTGCCAGCAGTGAAGAACGTACCCAGGGTTACGAGCAGTACTTC
TRBJ2-5,-,few,TRBV5-1,CASSLDPGGETQYF,TGTGCCAGCAGTTTAGATCCAGGGGGGGAGACCCAGTACTTC
TRBJ2-5,TRBD1,-,TRBV5-5,CASSLAPGQVQETQYF,TGTGCCAGCAGCTTGGCCCCGGGACAGGTCCAAGAGACCCAGTACTTC
TRBJ1-1,TRBD1,-,TRBV5-1,CASSPGQGARMNTEAFF,TGCGCCAGCAGTCCTGGACAGGGGGCCAGGATGAACACTGAAGCTTTCTTT
TRBJ2-1,TRBD2,-,TRBV20-1,CSAREVIAGAPGLYEQFF,TGCAGTGCTAGAGAAGTGATAGCGGGCGCGCCGGGTCTCTATGAGCAGTTCTTC
TRBJ1-6,-,-,TRBV27,CASRDRDYNSPLHF,TGTGCCAGCAGGGACCGGGACTATAATTCACCCCTCCACTTT
TRBJ1-1,-,few,TRBV2,CASSVRVEAFF,TGTGCCAGCAGTGTTCGGGTTGAAGCTTTCTTT
TRBJ1-1,-,-,TRBV3-1,CASGQAGGQGAFF,TGTGCCAGCGGCCAAGCCGGGGGGCAAGGCGCTTTCTTT
TRBJ2-3,-,-,TRBV5-1,CASSVEGRWGTDTQYF,TGCGCCAGCAGCGTAGAAGGACGGTGGGGCACAGATACGCAGTATTTT
TRBJ1-6,TRBD1,-,TRBV20-1,CSARKAGGSSYNSPLHF,TGCAGTGCTAGAAAGGCAGGGGGGAGCTCCTATAATTCACCCCTCCACTTT
TRBJ2-3,-,-,TRBV11-2,CASSPFGLGYTQYF,TGTGCCAGCAGCCCTTTCGGACTGGGCTATACGCAGTATTTT
TRBJ2-5,TRBD2,once,TRBV5-4,CASSTASGALQETQYF,TGTGCCAGCAGCACCGCTAGCGGGGCGCTACAAGAGACCCAGTACTTC